Each of the 20 T cell receptor beta chains below was sequenced from the same sample in a study of blood T cell repertoires in COVID-19. Sequenced by immunoSEQ multiplex PCR; TCRdb stores in-frame clones only, minus some. The sample holds a few hundred thousand clones, approximately 90% seen once. Sequencing input: peripheral blood. These receptors were collected from a young woman who had recovered from COVID-19.

This sequence joins TRBV6-2 or TRBV6-3 and TRBJ1-2; D may be TRBD1 (6 bases). CDR1 is MNHEY, CDR2 SVGEGT, per germline. This CDR3 is built from 14 residues. Trimming took off 4 bases at V and 1 base at J, with 10 bases between the two ends. CDR3 protein: CASSFDRHNYGYTF. CDR3 in DNA: TGTGCCAGCAGTTTCGACAGGCATAACTATGGCTACACCTTC.

The chain carries TRBV25-1 and TRBJ2-7, with 9 positions matching TRBD2. Germline CDR1 is MGHDK and CDR2 is SYGVNS. The CDR3 has 18 residues. After removal of 1 base from V and 6 bases from J, the junction contained 16 bases not matched to a gene. CDR3 protein: CASSESSRLAGPIGEQYF. The CDR3 DNA is TGTGCCAGCAGTGAATCGTCCCGGCTAGCGGGGCCCATCGGCGAGCAGTACTTC.

The rearrangement uses TRBV2 and TRBJ2-3; TRBD2 matches 10 bases. V lost 7 bases and J lost 2; bases outside the gene matches: 6. Per the germline V gene, CDR1 is SNHLY and CDR2 is FYNNEI. The CDR3 is 15 residues long. CDR3 in DNA: TGTGCCAGCACTCCCAGCGGGGGGGACACAGATACGCAGTATTTT. Translating it yields CASTPSGGDTDTQYF.

This rearrangement joins TRBV7-2 to TRBJ2-1, with 7 positions matching TRBD1. Germline CDR1 SGHTA, CDR2 FQGNSA. The CDR3 is 13 amino acids. V shed 5 bases, J shed 8 bases, and the junction held 6 bases outside the gene matches. CDR3 DNA: TGTGCCAGCAGCACACAGGGGATGGATGAGCAGTTCTTC. It yields the protein CASSTQGMDEQFF.

The gene calls are TRBV9 and TRBJ1-2; no clear D. Per the germline V gene, CDR1 is SGDLS and CDR2 is YYNGEE. V was trimmed by 2 bases and J by 4 bases, leaving 9 bases between them. This CDR3 region has 13 residues. The DNA for the CDR3 is TGTGCCAGCAGCGTCGGGTCGTTCTATGGCTACACCTTC. This sequence encodes CASSVGSFYGYTF. Using reference TRBV9 and TRBJ1-2 for the parts outside the CDR3, the full variable domain is DSGVTQTPKHLITATGQRVTLRCSPRSGDLSVYWYQQSLDQGLQFLIQYYNGEERAKGNILERFSAQQFPDLHSELNLSSLELGDSALYFCASSVGSFYGYTFGSGTRLTVV.

The chain is built from TRBV5-8 and TRBJ2-2; 7 bases match TRBD1. The CDR3 is made up of 15 amino acids. Per the germline V gene, CDR1 is SGHTS and CDR2 is YDEGEE. V shed 4 bases, J shed 0 bases, and the junction held 3 bases outside the gene matches. CDR3: CASSTGTANTGELFF. As DNA, the CDR3 is TGTGCCAGCAGCACGGGGACAGCGAACACCGGGGAGCTGTTTTTT.

The V gene is TRBV11-3, the J gene TRBJ2-7; D remains ambiguous. This CDR3 has 13 residues. The germline V gene has CDR1 SGHNT and CDR2 YENEEA. V lost 1 base and J lost 4, with 8 bases in between. This chain's CDR3 is CASSLGYGYEQYF. For the CDR3, the DNA is TGTGCCAGCAGCTTAGGGTACGGTTACGAGCAGTACTTC. Using reference TRBV11-3 and TRBJ2-7 for the parts outside the CDR3, the full variable domain is EAGVVQSPRYKIIEKKQPVAFWCNPISGHNTLYWYLQNLGQGPELLIRYENEEAVDDSQLPKDRFSAERLKGVDSTLKIQPAELGDSAVYLCASSLGYGYEQYFGPGTRLTVT.

The chain has TRBV7-2 and TRBJ1-6; 7 bases are shared with TRBD1. V shed 5 bases, J shed 7 bases, and the junction held 11 bases outside the gene matches. Per germline, CDR1 SGHTA and CDR2 FQGNSA. The CDR3 is made up of 16 amino acids. The CDR3 bases are TGTGCCAGCAGCCTCAGACAGGGCATTGGAAATTCACCCCTCCACTTT. It yields the protein CASSLRQGIGNSPLHF.

This rearrangement joins TRBV19 to TRBJ1-3; D might be TRBD1 (6 bases). The CDR3 sequence is 15 residues long. V dropped 3 bases and J dropped 4 bases, with 13 bases sitting between them. The germline V gene has CDR1 LNHDA and CDR2 SQIVND (reference sequence). The CDR3 nucleotides read TGTGCCAGTAGTATGGGACACCAGAGGGGAAACACCATATATTTT. Its translation is CASSMGHQRGNTIYF.

V gene TRBV7-2 combines with J gene TRBJ1-5; unclear D gene. Germline CDR1 is SGHTA and CDR2 is FQGNSA. The CDR3 sequence is 16 residues long. Trimming shortened V by 2 bases and J by 0 bases, and 11 bases separated the two germline ends. DNA of the CDR3: TGTGCCAGCAGCTTAAATCGGGGAAATAGCAATCAGCCCCAGCATTTT. Translation gives CASSLNRGNSNQPQHF.

This clone occurred a few times. V usage is TRBV19 and J usage is TRBJ2-7, with 10 bases lining up with TRBD1. The germline V gene encodes CDR1 LNHDA and CDR2 SQIVND (reference sequence). This CDR3 spans 13 amino acids. Unmatched junction bases numbered 4, after V lost 5 bases and J lost 6 bases. The CDR3 DNA sequence: TGTGCCAGTAGTCGGGACAGGGGAAGCGAGCAGTACTTC. Amino acids: CASSRDRGSEQYF.

V is TRBV15 and J is TRBJ2-1; D gene uncertain. CDR3 length: 15 residues. Between the trimmed V and J ends, which lost 0 bases and 1 base, there was a span of 7 bases. Germline V CDR1 and CDR2: LNHNV, YYDKDF (reference sequence). CDR3 bases: TGTGCCACCAGCAGAGATTTGAGTTCCTACAATGAGCAGTTCTTC. Amino acids: CATSRDLSSYNEQFF.

This sequence joins TRBV6-6 and TRBJ2-5; TRBD1 aligns across 7 bases. The CDR3 has 13 amino acids. V trimming: 6 bases; J trimming: 2 bases; junction bases outside the gene matches: 3. Per germline, CDR1 MNHNY and CDR2 SVGAGI (reference sequence). In nucleotides, the CDR3 is TGTGCCAGCAGACACAGGGGTCAAGAGACCCAGTACTTC. Encoded protein: CASRHRGQETQYF.

The chain uses TRBV3-1 (or the pseudogene TRBV3-2) and TRBJ2-7, with a possible D match to TRBD1 (6 bases). Deletions cut 5 bases from V and 9 bases from J, with 29 bases between. Germline CDR1 is LGHDT and CDR2 is YNNKEL (reference sequence). The CDR3 runs 17 residues. In nucleotides, the CDR3 is TGTGCCAGCAGCGCCCGCGGACAGCCTAATATCCTACGAGGGCAGTACTTC. Translated, it gives CASSARGQPNILRGQYF.

The chain has TRBV7-2 and TRBJ2-1, with 13 bases lining up with TRBD2. The CDR3 spans 17 residues. Germline V gene lookup returns CDR1 SGHTA and CDR2 FQGNSA. Trimming removed 4 bases from V and 8 bases from J; junction bases left unmatched: 11. CDR3 sequence (DNA): TGTGCCAGCAGCTCAAAGGAACTAGCGGGAGGGCCCTATGAGCAGTTCTTC. Amino acid sequence: CASSSKELAGGPYEQFF.

CDR3 nucleotides: TGTGCCAGCAGCTTAGGGACTAGCGGTCCCTACGAGCAGTACTTC. Translation: CASSLGTSGPYEQYF. The rearrangement links TRBV7-6 to TRBJ2-7; 10 nucleotides align to TRBD2. The V gene's germline CDR1 is SGHVS and CDR2 FNYEAQ. J lost 2 bases, V lost 1 base, and 2 bases had no gene match. CDR3 length: 15 residues.

J is TRBJ2-5 and V is TRBV27, with D maybe TRBD2 (6 bases). This CDR3 has 12 residues. The germline V gene encodes CDR1 MNHEY and CDR2 SMNVEV (reference sequence). The V gene lost 10 bases and the J gene lost 2 bases, with 11 bases spanning the gap. In DNA form, the CDR3 reads TGTGCCACAACTAGCCTACAAGAGACCCAGTACTTC. Its translation is CATTSLQETQYF.

The gene calls are TRBV20-1 and TRBJ2-3, with D perhaps TRBD2 (6 bases). The V end lost 5 bases, the J end lost 8 bases, and 11 bases lay between the germline ends. This CDR3 is 11 amino acids long. Germline values: CDR1 DFQATT, CDR2 SNEGSKA (reference sequence). The CDR3 sequence is CSAGVGGTQYF. The CDR3 DNA follows: TGCAGTGCTGGAGTGGGGGGTACGCAGTATTTT.

V and J are TRBV4-1 and TRBJ1-2; D call uncertain. Trimming shortened V by 0 bases and J by 4 bases, and 9 bases separated the two germline ends. Germline CDR1 MGHRA, CDR2 YSYEKL. The CDR3 sequence is 14 residues long. The CDR3 spells CASSQDHEIYGYTF. DNA of the CDR3: TGCGCCAGCAGCCAAGATCACGAGATCTATGGCTACACCTTC.

This chain links TRBV2 with TRBJ1-3; D is uncertain. Looked up from germline, CDR1 is SNHLY and CDR2 is FYNNEI. The V and J ends lost 5 bases and 0 bases respectively, with 8 bases between them. The CDR3 length is 14 residues. CDR3 amino acids: CASSQGSSGNTIYF. CDR3 nucleotide sequence: TGTGCCAGCAGTCAAGGGAGCTCTGGAAACACCATATATTTT.